Below are 15 T cell receptor beta chains sequenced from a single sample in a study of shared clonotypes between healthy human individuals. Only in-frame clones appear in the TCRdb table, and some are missing; sequencing was by immunoSEQ multiplex PCR. This repertoire shows around 2,000,000 clones, approximately 94% found once; its top ten account for under 2%. Cells designated naive CD8 were CD45RO-negative and were positively selected for CCR7, with terminally differentiated effector memory CD45RA+ cells excluded. Material: naive CD8+ T cells from PBMCs. Receptors were obtained from a man aged 18 to 30 in good health. Some clones in this sample may be carry-over from other donors' samples.

The genes are TRBV6-1 and TRBJ2-5; D remains unclear. Trimming shortened V by 3 bases and J by 5 bases, and 4 bases separated the two germline ends. Germline CDR1 reads MNHNS; CDR2 reads SASEGT. This CDR3 region has 11 residues. The CDR3 here is CASSEIETQYF. CDR3 coding DNA: TGTGCCAGCAGTGAGATCGAGACCCAGTACTTC.

The chain carries TRBV7-9 and TRBJ2-2, with TRBD1 identical over 9 bases. The length of the CDR3 is 14 residues. Germline CDR1 is SEHNR and CDR2 is FQNEAQ (reference sequence). V was pared by 3 bases and J by 7 bases, with 3 bases of the junction left unmatched. CDR3: CASSLGQGDGELFF. The CDR3, as DNA: TGTGCCAGCAGCTTGGGACAGGGTGACGGGGAGCTGTTTTTT.

The J gene is TRBJ1-3, the V gene TRBV6-5; D is possibly TRBD1 (5 bases). Germline CDR1 reads MNHEY; CDR2 reads SVGAGI. This CDR3 contains 14 residues. V lost 0 bases and J lost 10, with 13 bases in between. The CDR3 DNA reads TGTGCCAGCAGTTACTCGAATGGGGGTACTACCATATATTTT. Translation gives CASSYSNGGTTIYF.

The chain recombines TRBV5-1 with TRBJ2-3; the D is unclear. Germline CDR1 reads SGHRS; CDR2 reads YFSETQ. Trimming removed 4 bases at V and 1 base at J, with 13 bases between. This CDR3 has 15 amino acids. The CDR3 region has the DNA TGCGCCAGCAGCCCGCGGTCGATCGGCACAGATACGCAGTATTTT. Translated: CASSPRSIGTDTQYF. Looking up the rest from reference TRBV5-1 and TRBJ2-3 gives the full variable domain: KAGVTQTPRYLIKTRGQQVTLSCSPISGHRSVSWYQQTPGQGLQFLFEYFSETQRNKGNFPGRFSGRQFSNSRSEMNVSTLELGDSALYLCASSPRSIGTDTQYFGPGTRLTVL.

The rearrangement links TRBV19 to TRBJ2-7, with 12 bases lining up with TRBD1. This CDR3 has 16 residues. V was pared by 7 bases and J by 6 bases, with 13 bases of the junction left unmatched. Germline CDR1 and CDR2: LNHDA and SQIVND (reference sequence). The CDR3 nucleotides read TGTGCCAGTAACCACGCCCGGGACAGGGGGCTCGTCGAGCAGTACTTC. Its translation: CASNHARDRGLVEQYF.

The chain recombines TRBV27 with TRBJ2-7; maybe TRBD2 (5 bases). The CDR3 length is 14 residues. V lost 7 bases to trimming and J lost 2 bases, with 15 bases between them. The germline gives CDR1 MNHEY, CDR2 SMNVEV (reference sequence). The CDR3 region is CASTNLGGAYEQYF. The DNA for the CDR3 is TGTGCCAGCACCAACCTAGGAGGAGCCTACGAGCAGTACTTC.

The genes are TRBV7-3 and TRBJ2-1; D ambiguous. CDR3 size: 12 residues. Germline lookup yields CDR1 SGHTA and CDR2 FQGTGA. The germline V and J ends were trimmed by 4 bases and 10 bases, with 11 bases remaining between them. The CDR3 DNA reads TGTGCCAGCAGCTCCGGCCGGGCCGAGCAGTTCTTC. As protein: CASSSGRAEQFF.

This chain connects TRBV7-9 to TRBJ2-7, with 10 bases lining up with TRBD2. The V gene's germline CDR1 is SEHNR and CDR2 FQNEAQ (reference sequence). After removal of 7 bases from V and 0 bases from J, the junction contained 6 bases not matched to a gene. CDR3 size: 15 residues. As DNA, the CDR3 is TGTGCCAGCATTGACGGGACTAGCGACTCCTACGAGCAGTACTTC. Its protein is CASIDGTSDSYEQYF.

The chain recombines TRBV7-2 with TRBJ1-5, with D hard to call. The germline V gene encodes CDR1 SGHTA and CDR2 FQGNSA. CDR3 length: 15 amino acids. Trimming left V 4 bases short and J 6 bases short, with 16 bases between. The CDR3 region is CASSSREALGQPQHF. Here the CDR3 DNA reads TGTGCCAGCAGCTCGCGGGAGGCCTTGGGTCAGCCCCAGCATTTT.

The chain couples TRBV15 to TRBJ2-1; 7 nucleotides align to TRBD1. CDR1 and CDR2 from the germline V gene are LNHNV and YYDKDF (reference sequence). There are 17 residues in the CDR3. V dropped 0 bases and J dropped 1; count of bases not matched to a gene: 6. This chain's CDR3 is CATSRDRDRASYNEQFF. The CDR3 nucleotides are TGTGCCACCAGCAGAGACCGGGACAGAGCTTCCTACAATGAGCAGTTCTTC.

Comment on this clone: Other DNA sequences in the sample encode the same CDR3. V usage is TRBV6-6 and J usage is TRBJ2-7; tentatively, D is TRBD2 (6 bases). The CDR3 runs to 15 residues. Germline CDR1 and CDR2: MNHNY and SVGAGI (reference sequence). With 0 bases removed from V and 2 bases from J, the gap between germline ends came to 11 bases. The CDR3 region has the DNA TGTGCCAGCAGTTACTCTAGTAGCGGTACCTACGAGCAGTACTTC. This sequence encodes CASSYSSSGTYEQYF.

The rearrangement links TRBV11-2 to TRBJ1-1; 10 bases agree with TRBD1. V was clipped by 0 bases and J by 6 bases; unmatched bases: 10. Germline V gene sequence: CDR1 SGHAT, CDR2 FQNNGV. The CDR3 has 17 amino acids. Here the CDR3 reads CASSLEPRDRGLPEAFF. As DNA, the CDR3 is TGTGCCAGCAGCTTAGAGCCTCGGGACAGGGGTCTTCCTGAAGCTTTCTTT.

This clone was observed once. The rearrangement uses TRBV7-8 and TRBJ2-7; D is perhaps TRBD1 or TRBD2 (5 bases each). The CDR3 totals 15 residues. V dropped 0 bases and J dropped 5 bases, with 14 bases sitting between them. Germline CDR1 reads SGHVS; CDR2 reads FQNEAQ. The CDR3 nucleotides read TGTGCCAGCAGCTTAGCGCGAACTAGGGGCCACGAGCAGTACTTC. Amino acids: CASSLARTRGHEQYF.

The chain employs TRBV19 and TRBJ1-2, with unresolved D. V shed 4 bases and J shed 9 bases, with 18 bases lying between them. The CDR3 spans 14 residues. Germline loops: CDR1 LNHDA, CDR2 SQIVND (reference sequence). CDR3 sequence reads: CASSTATGSSRYTF. CDR3 nucleotide sequence: TGTGCCAGTAGTACGGCCACGGGCTCCAGTCGCTACACCTTC.

This clone was recorded only once. V is TRBV28 and J is TRBJ1-5; no clear D. Germline CDR1 and CDR2: MDHEN and SYDVKM. V gave up 4 bases and J gave up 10 bases, with 11 bases separating them. The CDR3 spans 12 residues. As DNA, the CDR3 is TGTGCCAGCAGTTCAGATCTAGGACCCCAGCATTTT. It encodes CASSSDLGPQHF. Based on the CDR3 plus reference TRBV28 and TRBJ1-5, the full variable domain is DVKVTQSSRYLVKRTGEKVFLECVQDMDHENMFWYRQDPGLGLRLIYFSYDVKMKEKGDIPEGYSVSREKKERFSLILESASTNQTSMYLCASSSDLGPQHFGDGTRLSIL.